This T cell receptor (beta chain) was obtained from a study of blood T cell repertoires in COVID-19. Study overall: Sites in the United States, Italy and Spain provided acute and convalescent COVID-19 samples. In each case, the material was cDNA or gDNA derived from T cells, B-cell-depleted T cells, or PBMCs.

This CDR3 has 13 amino acids. Germline V lookup: CDR1 LNHDA, CDR2 SQIVND (reference sequence). Trimming shortened V by 3 bases and J by 7 bases, and 10 bases separated the two germline ends. Authors' processing steps: Amplification with reference gene primers provided the estimates of nucleated cell counts. Libraries were prepared by immunoSEQ multiplex PCR; TCRdb keeps only in-frame clonotypes and omits some of them. V and J calls and clone size are those listed in that table; D and trimming were worked out from the DNA. The data contain 450,000 to 500,000 clones, 70% to 90% of them singletons. Input material: peripheral blood. The receptor's source is a human donor in a cohort sampled during active COVID-19. The genes are TRBV19 and TRBJ1-5, with unresolved D. CDR3 protein: CASSITEFQPQHF. CDR3 DNA sequence: TGTGCCAGTAGTATTACGGAGTTCCAGCCCCAGCATTTT. Looking up the rest from reference TRBV19 and TRBJ1-5 gives the full variable domain: DGGITQSPKYLFRKEGQNVTLSCEQNLNHDAMYWYRQDPGQGLRLIYYSQIVNDFQKGDIAEGYSVSREKKESFPLTVTSAQKNPTAFYLCASSITEFQPQHFGDGTRLSIL.